These 28 T cell receptor beta chains originate from one sample sequenced in a study of shared clonotypes between healthy human individuals. Libraries were prepared by immunoSEQ multiplex PCR; TCRdb keeps only in-frame clonotypes and omits some of them. This sample has under 750,000 clones; roughly 72% occur once, and the top ten carry less than 2%. Sample: memory CD4+ T cells sorted from blood. As to subset: CD45RA-negative fraction. These receptors all stem from a woman aged 25 to 39 in good health.

This clone was counted only a few times. The chain combines TRBV2 with TRBJ1-5; the D is unclear. The CDR3 runs to 13 residues. Germline CDR1 and CDR2: SNHLY and FYNNEI. Trimming took off 5 bases at V and 2 bases at J, with 7 bases between the two ends. The CDR3 region is CASSWDGNQPQHF. The CDR3 nucleotides are TGTGCCAGCAGTTGGGATGGCAATCAGCCCCAGCATTTT.

The chain carries TRBV2 and TRBJ2-7; D ambiguous. Trimming pared 6 bases from V and 6 bases from J, leaving 15 bases between. The CDR3 sequence is 13 residues long. CDR1 and CDR2 (germline): SNHLY, FYNNEI. DNA of the CDR3: TGTGCCAGCAGCCTTGTTGTGTCTAGCGAGCAGTACTTC. Protein product: CASSLVVSSEQYF. Looking up the rest from reference TRBV2 and TRBJ2-7 gives the full variable domain: EPEVTQTPSHQVTQMGQEVILRCVPISNHLYFYWYRQILGQKVEFLVSFYNNEISEKSEIFDDQFSVERPDGSNFTLKIRSTKLEDSAMYFCASSLVVSSEQYFGPGTRLTVT.

This clone has more than one count but fewer than ten. The chain carries TRBV18 and TRBJ2-3, with 10 nucleotides matching TRBD2. The V segment lost 0 bases and the J segment 4 bases; nucleotides outside the gene matches: 4. Germline V lookup: CDR1 KGHSH, CDR2 LQKENI. There are 16 residues in the CDR3. CDR3 sequence: CASSPPLAGVADTQYF. CDR3 DNA sequence: TGTGCCAGCTCACCACCTCTAGCGGGAGTCGCAGATACGCAGTATTTT.

V gene TRBV5-1 combines with J gene TRBJ2-2; D possibly corresponds to TRBD2 (5 bases). V dropped 0 bases and J dropped 8 bases, with 8 bases sitting between them. CDR3 size: 13 residues. Germline lookup yields CDR1 SGHRS and CDR2 YFSETQ. DNA for the CDR3: TGCGCCAGCAGCTTGGGGACGGGAGGGGAGCTGTTTTTT. Protein: CASSLGTGGELFF.

This clone was seen a few times. The rearrangement links TRBV28 to TRBJ1-2; possibly TRBD1 for D (5 bases). Between the trimmed V and J ends, which lost 6 bases and 9 bases, there was a span of 17 bases. The germline V gene has CDR1 MDHEN and CDR2 SYDVKM. This CDR3 is 13 amino acids long. This CDR3 is CASRASGGGSYTF. The DNA of the CDR3 is TGTGCCAGCAGAGCATCAGGTGGGGGGAGCTACACCTTC.

The chain is built from TRBV15 and TRBJ2-3; D not resolved. Germline lookup yields CDR1 LNHNV and CDR2 YYDKDF (reference sequence). V gave up 4 bases and J gave up 4 bases, with 6 bases separating them. The CDR3 consists of 12 residues. CDR3 in DNA: TGTGCCACCAGCACCCTAGCAGATACGCAGTATTTT. Its translation is CATSTLADTQYF.

V usage is TRBV7-9 and J usage is TRBJ1-1; D is undetermined. The CDR3 sequence is 13 residues long. Deletions cut 2 bases from V and 3 bases from J, with 7 bases between. Germline V gives CDR1 SEHNR, CDR2 FQNEAQ (reference sequence). CDR3 amino acids: CASSLNVDTEAFF. DNA for the CDR3: TGTGCCAGCAGCTTAAATGTGGACACTGAAGCTTTCTTT.

Details on this clone: In the same sample, other DNA sequences code for this CDR3. This chain joins TRBV18 and TRBJ1-5; no definite D call. CDR1 and CDR2 (germline): KGHSH, LQKENI. V dropped 4 bases and J dropped 0 bases, with 4 bases sitting between them. The CDR3 spans 13 residues. CDR3 protein: CASSLGSNQPQHF. Written as DNA, the CDR3 is TGTGCCAGCTCACTAGGTAGCAATCAGCCCCAGCATTTT.

The chain's CDR3 is CASSARGSYEQYF. The CDR3 nucleotides read TGTGCCAGCAGTGCGCGGGGCTCCTACGAGCAGTACTTC. The rearrangement uses TRBV6-1 and TRBJ2-7; tentatively, D is TRBD2 (6 bases). The CDR3 loop spans 13 amino acids. Trimming stripped 4 bases from V and 0 bases from J, with 7 bases between. In germline, CDR1 is MNHNS, CDR2 SASEGT.

This clone is a singleton in its sample. The V gene is TRBV5-1, the J gene TRBJ2-1; 8 positions match TRBD1. The length of the CDR3 is 16 residues. Germline V gives CDR1 SGHRS, CDR2 YFSETQ. Losses at the gene ends were 0 bases for V and 7 bases for J; bases not matched to a gene: 9. The DNA of the CDR3 is TGCGCCAGCAGCTTGGTGGCCGGGACAGGTCAAAATGAGCAGTTCTTC. Translated: CASSLVAGTGQNEQFF.

The rearrangement links TRBV19 to TRBJ1-1; D remains unclear. Germline V gene lookup returns CDR1 LNHDA and CDR2 SQIVND (reference sequence). The CDR3 is made up of 15 amino acids. V lost 3 bases and J lost 0, with 11 bases in between. CDR3 region: CASSIHSTMNTEAFF. CDR3 DNA: TGTGCCAGTAGTATCCACAGTACAATGAACACTGAAGCTTTCTTT.

In this sample, this clone turned up once. The chain joins TRBV7-2 to TRBJ2-7; D gene ambiguous. V was shortened by 4 bases and J by 2 bases, with 12 bases between the two germline ends. CDR1 is SGHTA, CDR2 FQGNSA, per germline. The CDR3 totals 14 residues. CDR3 nucleotides: TGTGCCAGCAGCTCCTACTTAAACACCTACGAGCAGTACTTC. Translated, it gives CASSSYLNTYEQYF.

The genes are TRBV5-4 and TRBJ1-3, with 7 nucleotides matching TRBD1. Germline V gene sequence: CDR1 SGHNT, CDR2 YYREEE (reference sequence). The length of the CDR3 is 17 residues. Germline trimming cut 4 bases from V and 0 bases from J; bases unmatched to any gene: 10. The CDR3 loop reads CASSRGQGGLSGNTIYF. As DNA, the CDR3 is TGTGCCAGCAGCAGAGGGCAGGGGGGTCTCTCTGGAAACACCATATATTTT.

The chain has TRBV7-9 and TRBJ2-7; possibly TRBD2 for D (7 bases). Looked up from germline, CDR1 is SEHNR and CDR2 is FQNEAQ (reference sequence). The V gene lost 6 bases and the J gene lost 7 bases, with 19 bases spanning the gap. The CDR3 is 14 amino acids. Written as DNA, the CDR3 is TGTGCCAGCAGACAGGGACTATCCCCAGATGAGCAGTACTTC. This translates into CASRQGLSPDEQYF.

As concerns this clone: The junction departs from the called germline gene at one end, perhaps through a read error. This chain connects TRBV18 to TRBJ1-2; maybe TRBD1 (5 bases). Germline CDR1 reads KGHSH; CDR2 reads LQKENI. There are 11 residues in the CDR3. In DNA form, the CDR3 reads TGTGCCAGCTCCCTCGGGTACAGGCCCTACTTC. It translates to CASSLGYRPYF.

V is TRBV6-1 and J is TRBJ2-7; D ambiguous. The V end lost 6 bases, the J end lost 3 bases, and 12 bases lay between the germline ends. The CDR3 covers 13 residues. The germline V gene encodes CDR1 MNHNS and CDR2 SASEGT. CDR3 bases: TGTGCCAGCAGAAGAGCAGTCGACTACGAGCAGTACTTC. The encoded protein is CASRRAVDYEQYF.

The V and J genes are TRBV6-5 and TRBJ1-2; 8 bases line up with TRBD1. The CDR3 is 14 residues long. V gave up 5 bases and J gave up 4 bases; unmatched junction bases: 6. Germline V lookup: CDR1 MNHEY, CDR2 SVGAGI. The CDR3 sequence: CASSGQGLGYGYTF. CDR3 sequence (DNA): TGTGCCAGCAGTGGACAGGGTTTGGGCTATGGCTACACCTTC.

The chain employs TRBV11-2 and TRBJ1-1; 10 bases fit TRBD1. Germline CDR1 reads SGHAT; CDR2 reads FQNNGV. The CDR3 has 16 amino acids. With 6 bases clipped from V and 4 bases from J, the junction kept 11 bases outside the gene matches. The CDR3 DNA reads TGTGCCAGCAGTTTCGGACAGGGGGGGAGTGGCACTGAAGCTTTCTTT. It yields the protein CASSFGQGGSGTEAFF.

The rearrangement links TRBV19 to TRBJ1-5; D unresolved. Germline CDR1 and CDR2: LNHDA and SQIVND (reference sequence). The CDR3 is 13 residues long. V lost 8 bases, J lost 1 base, and 9 bases lay in between. The CDR3: CASEIGSNQPQHF. The CDR3 region has the DNA TGTGCCAGTGAGATTGGGAGCAATCAGCCCCAGCATTTT.

CDR3 region: CASSPTPQGMGEQYF. The CDR3 nucleotides read TGTGCCAGCTCACCGACCCCACAGGGGATGGGCGAGCAGTACTTC. This chain links TRBV18 with TRBJ2-7; 7 positions match TRBD1. Germline V gives CDR1 KGHSH, CDR2 LQKENI. Germline trimming cut 3 bases from V and 6 bases from J; bases unmatched to any gene: 11. This CDR3 is 15 amino acids long.

The chain has TRBV5-1 and TRBJ2-7; D call uncertain. This CDR3 spans 16 amino acids. Germline CDR1 reads SGHRS; CDR2 reads YFSETQ. V was trimmed by 2 bases and J by 1 base, leaving 16 bases between them. The CDR3 nucleotides are TGCGCCAGCAGCTTTGGCCAGACCCGACGTTCCTACGAGCAGTACTTC. Translation: CASSFGQTRRSYEQYF.

V is TRBV10-1 and J is TRBJ2-7, with 8 bases lining up with TRBD2. The CDR3 runs 13 residues. The J segment lost 5 bases and the V segment lost 9 bases, leaving 9 bases of the junction unmatched. Germline V CDR1 and CDR2: WNHNN, SYGVQD (reference sequence). The CDR3 spells CASQSGSGNEQYF. DNA of the CDR3: TGCGCCAGTCAGAGCGGGAGTGGAAACGAGCAGTACTTC.

The genes are TRBV4-1 and TRBJ1-4; 7 nucleotides match TRBD1. Looked up from germline, CDR1 is MGHRA and CDR2 is YSYEKL. The ends lost 1 base at V and 8 bases at J; junction bases unmatched: 13. The CDR3 is made up of 17 amino acids. The CDR3 sequence: CASSQGPERGLKEKLFF. CDR3 in DNA: TGCGCCAGCAGCCAAGGGCCGGAGAGGGGGCTCAAGGAAAAACTGTTTTTT.

This clone has a single count. The chain joins TRBV2 to TRBJ2-1; 7 nucleotides line up with TRBD2. The length of the CDR3 is 16 residues. Germline V gene sequence: CDR1 SNHLY, CDR2 FYNNEI. With 6 bases clipped from V and 7 bases from J, the junction kept 15 bases outside the gene matches. The chain's CDR3 is CASSPNSGGSRNEQFF. The CDR3 coding sequence is TGTGCCAGCAGCCCAAATTCTGGCGGGAGTAGGAATGAGCAGTTCTTC.

This clone was found a few times. The chain couples TRBV4-1 to TRBJ2-7; D is uncertain. Germline assignment: CDR1 MGHRA and CDR2 YSYEKL. Trimming removed 2 bases at V and 4 bases at J, with 15 bases between. This CDR3 contains 15 residues. The DNA for the CDR3 is TGCGCCAGCAGCCAATGGGCTTTTACCGCTTACGAGCAGTACTTC. It translates to CASSQWAFTAYEQYF.

The chain is built from TRBV14 and TRBJ2-5; 7 nucleotides line up with TRBD2. The CDR3 covers 13 residues. Germline CDR1 is SGHDN and CDR2 is FVKESK. The J segment lost 5 bases and the V segment lost 6 bases, leaving 6 bases of the junction unmatched. The DNA of the CDR3 is TGTGCCAGCAGGTTGACTAGCTTGGAGACCCAGTACTTC. This encodes CASRLTSLETQYF.

V usage is TRBV11-2 and J usage is TRBJ2-7; TRBD2 matches 13 bases. Looked up from germline, CDR1 is SGHAT and CDR2 is FQNNGV. V was pared by 5 bases and J by 4 bases, with 5 bases of the junction left unmatched. The CDR3 length is 15 residues. For the CDR3, the DNA is TGTGCCAGCAGCGCACAGACTAGCGGGAGGTACGAGCAGTACTTC. This gives the protein CASSAQTSGRYEQYF.

The chain combines TRBV7-2 with TRBJ2-3; 9 bases map to TRBD2. CDR3 length: 14 residues. Germline-derived CDR1 and CDR2 are SGHTA and FQGNSA. The CDR3 nucleotides are TGTGCTAGCGGGAGCAACGGGGCCGGAGATACGCAGTATTTT. Translated, it gives CASGSNGAGDTQYF.